This T cell receptor beta chain was sequenced in a study of spatial heterogeneity in lung cancer. The sample holds a few counts of this clonotype. Its antigen is still unknown. Per germline, CDR1 SNHLY and CDR2 FYNNEI. Trimming pared 5 bases from V and 2 bases from J, leaving 12 bases between. The CDR3 covers 14 residues. TCRdb reprocessed the 5' RACE reads via MiXCR and lists one record per CDR3 protein. Of over 90,000 distinct CDR3 sequences listed, 7% to 9% are singletons. Time point meaning: sample taken at primary tumor resection. Unsorted tumor, nontumor lung tissue or cryopreserved PBMC supplied the whole RNA. Notes on the study in general: Resection saw ubiquitous expanded tumor TCRs appear in blood more than follow-up did.

Sequencing was performed on PBMCs, taken at surgery. This sequence originates from a male donor with early-stage non-small cell lung cancer. The rearrangement links TRBV2 to TRBJ2-5; D remains ambiguous. CDR3 sequence (DNA): TGTGCCAGCAGTTCCTTGGCGGCACAAGAGACCCAGTACTTC. It translates to CASSSLAAQETQYF.